Below are 29 T cell receptor beta chains sequenced from a single sample in a study of CD8+ T cells in alopecia areata. Extracted from the samples, RNA was reverse transcribed into cDNA to serve as the sequencing template. Repertoires were generated with immunoSEQ multiplex PCR, while TCRdb's copy carries only in-frame clones and drops some. The sample has 200,000 or so clones, 50% to 70% seen once. This specimen consisted of CD4+ T cells sorted from blood, obtained at week 0. The receptors here all came from a human donor with alopecia areata.

This sequence joins TRBV5-6 and TRBJ2-6; perhaps TRBD2 as D (5 bases). Looked up from germline, CDR1 is SGHDT and CDR2 is YYEEEE. The V and J ends lost 1 base and 2 bases respectively, with 7 bases between them. The CDR3 length is 15 residues. The CDR3 sequence is CASSLRGTGANVLTF. In nucleotides, the CDR3 is TGTGCCAGCAGCTTGCGAGGGACTGGGGCCAACGTCCTGACTTTC.

The rearrangement uses TRBV4-1 and TRBJ2-7; TRBD2 is a possible D gene (6 bases). Germline V gene lookup returns CDR1 MGHRA and CDR2 YSYEKL. The V end was cut by 7 bases, the J end by 6 bases, with 16 bases between. The CDR3 has 13 amino acids. The DNA of the CDR3 is TGCGCCAGCATGCTAGCGCCAGGTGCCGAGCAGTACTTC. It codes for CASMLAPGAEQYF.

The chain's CDR3 is CASSSRTGSDTQYF. In nucleotides, the CDR3 is TGTGCCAGCAGCTCCCGGACAGGGTCAGATACGCAGTATTTT. This chain joins TRBV9 and TRBJ2-3; 8 nucleotides agree with TRBD1. The CDR3 sequence is 14 residues long. Per germline, CDR1 SGDLS and CDR2 YYNGEE. Germline trimming cut 4 bases from V and 4 bases from J; bases unmatched to any gene: 5.

This chain joins TRBV29-1 and TRBJ1-2; 8 nucleotides match TRBD1. CDR3 length: 14 residues. Germline loops: CDR1 SQVTM, CDR2 ANQGSEA. V dropped 0 bases and J dropped 4; count of bases not matched to a gene: 4. This CDR3 is CSVEDLDRGYGYTF. Written as DNA, the CDR3 is TGCAGCGTTGAAGATCTCGACAGGGGCTATGGCTACACCTTC.

This clone was seen only a few times. The chain is built from TRBV7-9 and TRBJ2-3; the match to TRBD2 covers 14 bases. The trim removed 4 bases at V and 6 bases at J, leaving 6 bases unmatched. The CDR3 totals 16 residues. Germline CDR1 is SEHNR and CDR2 is FQNEAQ (reference sequence). The CDR3 sequence is CASSSMTSGRVDTQYF. The CDR3 nucleotides are TGTGCCAGCAGCTCGATGACTAGCGGGAGGGTGGATACGCAGTATTTT.

The chain is built from TRBV30 and TRBJ1-2; the D gene is possibly TRBD1 (5 bases). Germline CDR1 reads GTSNPN; CDR2 reads SVGIG (reference sequence). The V and J ends lost 6 bases and 6 bases respectively, with 26 bases between them. The CDR3 totals 16 residues. DNA of the CDR3: TGTGCCTGCGGAGTCACAATGGCTACACAGGCAAATGGCTACACCTTC. Its protein is CACGVTMATQANGYTF.

The chain is built from TRBV25-1 and TRBJ2-3; D not resolved. Germline loops: CDR1 MGHDK, CDR2 SYGVNS. The CDR3 runs 13 residues. V shed 2 bases and J shed 0 bases, with 3 bases lying between them. CDR3 amino acids: CASSEPSTDTQYF. CDR3 DNA: TGTGCCAGCAGTGAACCCAGCACAGATACGCAGTATTTT.

The chain uses TRBV9 and TRBJ2-1, with D maybe TRBD1 (5 bases). The CDR3 extends over 13 amino acids. Germline assignment: CDR1 SGDLS and CDR2 YYNGEE. Trimming took off 6 bases at V and 5 bases at J, with 12 bases between the two ends. As DNA, the CDR3 is TGTGCCAGCAAGGCAGGGTCGGACAATGAGCAGTTCTTC. Translated: CASKAGSDNEQFF.

The J gene is TRBJ1-2, the V gene TRBV6-1; D remains unclear. The CDR3 is 15 residues long. The V end lost 2 bases, the J end lost 2 bases, and 12 bases lay between the germline ends. Germline CDR1 MNHNS, CDR2 SASEGT. The CDR3 is CASSEYGRRNYGYTF. The CDR3 nucleotides read TGTGCCAGCAGTGAATACGGACGGAGGAACTATGGCTACACCTTC.

The V and J genes are TRBV7-2 and TRBJ2-5, with a tentative D call TRBD1 (6 bases). The CDR3 runs 12 residues. Trimming took 4 bases from V and 5 from J, leaving 8 bases between them. CDR1 is SGHTA, CDR2 FQGNSA, per germline. In nucleotides, the CDR3 is TGTGCCAGCAGCTATAGGGGGGAGACCCAGTACTTC. Translating it yields CASSYRGETQYF.

This clone was detected once. V usage is TRBV13 and J usage is TRBJ2-1; 9 bases fit TRBD2. The junction had 5 bases not matched to a gene; V was cut back by 5 bases and J by 6 bases. Germline loops: CDR1 PRHDT, CDR2 FYEKMQ (reference sequence). The CDR3 contains 14 residues. The CDR3 reads CASSPLSGGNEQFF. The CDR3 DNA sequence: TGTGCCAGCAGCCCCCTTAGCGGGGGCAATGAGCAGTTCTTC.

This clone has just a few counts. The chain recombines TRBV29-1 with TRBJ2-2; the D is unclear. The CDR3 totals 12 residues. V shed 1 base and J shed 8 bases, with 8 bases lying between them. Germline lookup yields CDR1 SQVTM and CDR2 ANQGSEA. This CDR3 is CSVEGVLGELFF. In DNA form, the CDR3 reads TGCAGCGTTGAAGGAGTGTTGGGGGAGCTGTTTTTT.

The J gene is TRBJ1-4, the V gene TRBV2, with TRBD1 as a possible D gene (5 bases). The CDR3 length is 14 residues. V gave up 6 bases and J gave up 3 bases, with 11 bases separating them. Germline V gene sequence: CDR1 SNHLY, CDR2 FYNNEI. In DNA form, the CDR3 reads TGTGCCAGCAGCCCGGGGGAGGCTAATGAAAAACTGTTTTTT. This codes for CASSPGEANEKLFF.

This clone turned up a few times. The rearrangement joins TRBV5-1 to TRBJ1-4; perhaps TRBD1 as D (6 bases). Trimming removed 4 bases from V and 0 bases from J, with 13 bases in between. Per germline, CDR1 SGHRS and CDR2 YFSETQ. CDR3 length equals 16 residues. The chain's CDR3 is CASSLGTGSTNEKLFF. The DNA of the CDR3 is TGCGCCAGCAGCCTAGGCACAGGGTCAACTAATGAAAAACTGTTTTTT.

V usage is TRBV7-2 and J usage is TRBJ2-3; weak D call: TRBD1 (5 bases). The germline V gene encodes CDR1 SGHTA and CDR2 FQGNSA. V lost 6 bases and J 2 bases, leaving 15 bases between the germline ends. The CDR3 length is 15 residues. The CDR3 here is CASRSSRGSTDTQYF. The CDR3 coding sequence is TGTGCCAGCAGATCATCTAGGGGCTCCACAGATACGCAGTATTTT.

This rearrangement joins TRBV29-1 to TRBJ2-7, with 10 bases matching TRBD2. This CDR3 contains 16 residues. Trimming removed 4 bases from V and 2 bases from J; junction bases left unmatched: 11. CDR1 and CDR2 (germline): SQVTM, ANQGSEA. The CDR3 DNA reads TGCAGCGTTGGCTCACAAAAAGCGGGAGGGGCCTACGAGCAGTACTTC. This encodes CSVGSQKAGGAYEQYF.

The chain carries TRBV29-1 and TRBJ2-3, with D possibly being TRBD2 (6 bases). CDR3 size: 14 residues. The V gene lost 6 bases and the J gene lost 2 bases, with 15 bases spanning the gap. CDR1 is SQVTM and CDR2 is ANQGSEA in the germline V gene. The CDR3 DNA follows: TGCAGCGTCGCGGGACGGCTCTACACAGATACGCAGTATTTT. This gives the protein CSVAGRLYTDTQYF.

This rearrangement joins TRBV23-1 to TRBJ1-5; D perhaps matches TRBD1 (5 bases). TRBV23-1 is sorted into the ORF group, with uncertain function. Trimming pared 4 bases from V and 1 base from J, leaving 11 bases between. CDR3 length: 15 amino acids. In DNA form, the CDR3 reads TGCGCCAGCAGTCGCACAGGAGGGAGCAATCAGCCCCAGCATTTT. It specifies CASSRTGGSNQPQHF.

This clone showed up just a few times. This chain links TRBV5-6 with TRBJ1-4; TRBD1 is a possible D gene (5 bases). V lost 4 bases to trimming and J lost 5 bases, with 9 bases between them. Germline V lookup: CDR1 SGHDT, CDR2 YYEEEE. The CDR3 is 13 residues long. In nucleotides, the CDR3 is TGTGCCAGCAGCGGGGGAGGGAATGAAAAACTGTTTTTT. Translation: CASSGGGNEKLFF.

This chain uses TRBV28 with TRBJ1-1; 7 bases agree with TRBD1. This CDR3 is 15 amino acids long. V shed 0 bases and J 1 base; nucleotides not matched to a gene: 2. CDR1 and CDR2 (germline): MDHEN, SYDVKM. CDR3 in amino acids: CASSLWSGGNTEAFF. CDR3 DNA sequence: TGTGCCAGCAGTTTATGGTCAGGGGGGAACACTGAAGCTTTCTTT.

V and J are TRBV30 and TRBJ1-1; TRBD1 might be the D (5 bases). Between the trimmed V and J ends, which lost 8 bases and 1 base, there was a span of 20 bases. Germline CDR1 reads GTSNPN; CDR2 reads SVGIG (reference sequence). There are 15 residues in the CDR3. The CDR3 DNA follows: TGTGCCGGACAAGGGACCTCGAGGGGGAACACTGAAGCTTTCTTT. Amino acids: CAGQGTSRGNTEAFF.

V and J are TRBV7-9 and TRBJ2-2; D may match TRBD1 or TRBD2 (5 bases each). V lost 7 bases, J lost 0 bases, and 12 bases lay in between. The CDR3 length is 15 residues. The germline V gene encodes CDR1 SEHNR and CDR2 FQNEAQ (reference sequence). In DNA, the CDR3 is TGTGCCAGCACCGCCGGGACGGCGAACACCGGGGAGCTGTTTTTT. Its translation is CASTAGTANTGELFF.

V gene TRBV7-3 combines with J gene TRBJ1-1; D perhaps matches TRBD1 (5 bases). The ends were cut back, 1 base at V and 7 bases at J, with 10 bases in the middle. The CDR3 has 13 residues. Germline V gene sequence: CDR1 SGHTA, CDR2 FQGTGA. This CDR3 reads CASSLMERGEAFF. DNA for the CDR3: TGTGCCAGCAGCTTAATGGAAAGGGGTGAAGCTTTCTTT.

This chain connects TRBV6-5 to TRBJ2-2, with TRBD1 identical over 7 bases. CDR1 is MNHEY, CDR2 SVGAGI, per germline. V was pared by 1 base and J by 6 bases, with 2 bases of the junction left unmatched. This CDR3 is 14 amino acids long. CDR3 amino acids: CASSYLTGAGELFF. The CDR3 DNA follows: TGTGCCAGCAGTTACTTAACAGGGGCCGGGGAGCTGTTTTTT.

V and J are TRBV30 and TRBJ1-2; weak D call: TRBD1 (5 bases). The CDR3 sequence is 13 residues long. Trimming took 5 bases from V and 3 from J, leaving 13 bases between them. Per the germline V gene, CDR1 is GTSNPN and CDR2 is SVGIG (reference sequence). CDR3 nucleotides: TGTGCCTGGTCGGCGGGCAGGGACTATGGCTACACCTTC. As protein: CAWSAGRDYGYTF.

J is TRBJ2-3 and V is TRBV5-1; no definite D call. Trimming removed 3 bases at V and 4 bases at J, with 12 bases between. Germline V gives CDR1 SGHRS, CDR2 YFSETQ. The CDR3 loop spans 14 amino acids. CDR3 sequence (DNA): TGCGCCAGCAGCTCCAACTTAGGAGCAGATACGCAGTATTTT. The encoded protein is CASSSNLGADTQYF.

The V and J genes are TRBV27 and TRBJ2-2, with a weak D call TRBD2 (6 bases). The germline CDR1 and CDR2 sequences are MNHEY and SMNVEV (reference sequence). The V and J ends lost 2 bases and 1 base respectively, with 14 bases between them. This CDR3 spans 17 amino acids. The CDR3 DNA reads TGTGCCAGCAGTTTACGAGCTACGGGGGTGAACACCGGGGAGCTGTTTTTT. Its translation: CASSLRATGVNTGELFF.

As for this clone: Other nucleotide sequences in the sample specify the same CDR3. CDR3 amino acids: CSVQGNYGYTF. In nucleotides, the CDR3 is TGCAGCGTACAGGGAAATTATGGCTACACCTTC. V and J are TRBV29-1 and TRBJ1-2; D may be TRBD1 (6 bases). Germline V gene sequence: CDR1 SQVTM, CDR2 ANQGSEA. There are 11 residues in the CDR3. Deletions cut 6 bases from V and 5 bases from J, with 10 bases between.

A remark on this clone: Additional DNA sequences in this sample encode the identical CDR3. The V gene is TRBV30, the J gene TRBJ2-7, with TRBD1 matching 9 bases. Germline lookup yields CDR1 GTSNPN and CDR2 SVGIG (reference sequence). J lost 1 base, V lost 0 bases, and 4 bases had no gene match. This CDR3 has 15 amino acids. CDR3 nucleotide sequence: TGTGCCTGGAGTGTCCCGGGACAGGGATCCTACGAGCAGTACTTC. Protein product: CAWSVPGQGSYEQYF.